One sample yielded the 24 T cell receptor beta chains listed below, sequenced in a study of T cells in Graves' hyperthyroidism and ophthalmopathy. Template material for amplifying TCR beta CDR3 regions consisted of RNA transcripts. First-round RT-PCR of the TCR CDR3 relied on the HTBI primer set. A single record per CDR3 protein comes from TCRdb applying MiXCR to the multiplex PCR reads. There are roughly 500,000 distinct CDR3 sequences in the sample; 11% to 15% occur only once, and 5% to 7% lies in the top ten. Sequencing was performed on blood. These receptors all come from a woman in her twenties or thirties with Graves' hyperthyroidism that later progressed to Graves' ophthalmopathy.

The chain recombines TRBV7-9 with TRBJ1-3; 8 bases align to TRBD1. This CDR3 contains 14 residues. Germline CDR1 is SEHNR and CDR2 is FQNEAQ (reference sequence). The junction had 5 bases not matched to a gene; V was cut back by 3 bases and J by 7 bases. The CDR3: CASSFEQGENTIYF. The CDR3 bases are TGTGCCAGCAGCTTCGAACAGGGGGAGAACACCATATATTTT.

This clonotype came up many times. The V call is TRBV28, the J call TRBJ2-7; 7 nucleotides agree with TRBD2. The CDR3 runs 15 residues. Losses at the gene ends were 3 bases for V and 0 bases for J; bases not matched to a gene: 5. CDR1 and CDR2 from the germline V gene are MDHEN and SYDVKM. CDR3 sequence: CASSFQLAYSYEQYF. In DNA, the CDR3 is TGTGCCAGCAGTTTTCAACTAGCGTACTCCTACGAGCAGTACTTC.

This clonotype showed up many times. The chain recombines TRBV11-3 with TRBJ1-1; tentatively, D is TRBD1 (5 bases). Germline assignment: CDR1 SGHNT and CDR2 YENEEA. The germline V and J ends were trimmed by 1 base and 4 bases, with 10 bases remaining between them. The CDR3 spans 14 residues. This CDR3 is CASSLADGGTEAFF. The CDR3 bases are TGTGCCAGCAGCTTAGCCGACGGGGGCACTGAAGCTTTCTTT.

There are many counts of this clonotype. The rearrangement uses TRBV18 and TRBJ1-4, with unresolved D. This CDR3 spans 15 amino acids. The germline V gene has CDR1 KGHSH and CDR2 LQKENI. Trimming shortened V by 3 bases and J by 7 bases, and 15 bases separated the two germline ends. The CDR3 reads CASSPSTLGGEKLFF. In DNA form, the CDR3 reads TGTGCCAGCTCACCCTCGACCCTGGGAGGTGAAAAACTGTTTTTT. Supplemented by reference TRBV18 and TRBJ1-4, the full variable domain reads NAGVMQNPRHLVRRRGQEARLRCSPMKGHSHVYWYRQLPEEGLKFMVYLQKENIIDESGMPKERFSAEFPKEGPSILRIQQVVRGDSAAYFCASSPSTLGGEKLFFGSGTQLSVL.

This clonotype occurred many times. This chain connects TRBV18 to TRBJ1-5; 7 bases line up with TRBD1. This CDR3 contains 15 residues. With V trimmed by 2 bases and J by 2 bases, 3 bases remained unmatched. The germline gives CDR1 KGHSH, CDR2 LQKENI. The CDR3, as DNA: TGTGCCAGCTCACCAAACAGGGGCGGCAATCAGCCCCAGCATTTT. Amino acid sequence: CASSPNRGGNQPQHF.

Regarding this clonotype: A much bigger clone sits one base away, suggesting this may be a read error. CDR3 coding DNA: TGTGCCACCAGCAGTGCAGGGGGTTCCTACGGGCAGTACTTC. Protein product: CATSSAGGSYGQYF. This chain uses TRBV15 with TRBJ2-7, with TRBD1 identical over 7 bases. The CDR3 length is 14 residues. The germline CDR1 and CDR2 sequences are LNHNV and YYDKDF (reference sequence).

This clonotype was picked up many times. This rearrangement joins TRBV7-9 to TRBJ1-5; D perhaps matches TRBD1 (5 bases). Germline V CDR1 and CDR2: SEHNR, FQNEAQ (reference sequence). This CDR3 is built from 18 residues. V was pared by 5 bases and J by 4 bases, with 24 bases between. In nucleotides, the CDR3 is TGTGCCAGCAGCCGCGGACAAGGGGCGGGCACGATAAATCAGCCCCAGCATTTT. Residues: CASSRGQGAGTINQPQHF.

The table lists this clonotype with many counts. The V call is TRBV11-2, the J call TRBJ2-1; a possible D gene is TRBD1 (5 bases). CDR1 is SGHAT and CDR2 is FQNNGV in the germline V gene. The CDR3 totals 15 residues. Trimming removed 1 base from V and 5 bases from J, with 12 bases in between. CDR3 loop: CASSLVEGADNEQFF. Written as DNA, the CDR3 is TGTGCCAGCAGCTTAGTGGAAGGGGCTGACAATGAGCAGTTCTTC.

The V and J genes are TRBV7-8 and TRBJ2-5, with TRBD2 identical over 8 bases. This CDR3 has 17 amino acids. V lost 5 bases, J lost 1 base, and 12 bases stayed unmatched. From germline, CDR1 is SGHVS and CDR2 FQNEAQ. The CDR3 coding sequence is TGTGCCAGCAGCCTTATTTTAAGCGGGGGCACCCAAGAGACCCAGTACTTC. This sequence encodes CASSLILSGGTQETQYF.

This clonotype was found many times. The chain couples TRBV10-2 to TRBJ2-1; D is undetermined. The CDR3 has 16 residues. Germline assignment: CDR1 WSHSY and CDR2 SAAADI. Trimming stripped 6 bases from V and 3 bases from J, with 18 bases between. This chain's CDR3 is CASSAGSDGIYNEQFF. The DNA for the CDR3 is TGCGCCAGCAGCGCAGGATCCGACGGAATCTACAATGAGCAGTTCTTC.

This clonotype was picked up one time. This rearrangement joins TRBV6-1 to TRBJ1-2; D remains unclear. The CDR3 has 14 amino acids. The germline gives CDR1 MNHNS, CDR2 SASEGT. V lost 1 base and J lost 0, with 6 bases in between. The CDR3 sequence: CASSEGRSNYGYTF. The DNA for the CDR3 is TGTGCCAGCAGTGAAGGGAGGTCTAACTATGGCTACACCTTC.

In nucleotides, the CDR3 is TGTGCCAGCAGCGAAGTGGGGGGCTCCTATGGCTACACCTTC. Protein sequence: CASSEVGGSYGYTF. The chain employs TRBV3-1 and TRBJ1-2; possibly TRBD1 for D (6 bases). The germline V gene has CDR1 LGHDT and CDR2 YNNKEL (reference sequence). The CDR3 contains 14 residues. V lost 5 bases to trimming and J lost 4 bases, with 14 bases between them.

This clonotype was detected many times. The CDR3 here is CSAGPPGQGNEKLFF. CDR3 nucleotide sequence: TGCAGTGCTGGACCCCCGGGACAGGGTAATGAAAAACTGTTTTTT. The chain is built from TRBV20-1 and TRBJ1-4; 9 bases are shared with TRBD1. The CDR3 length is 15 residues. J was trimmed by 4 bases and V by 5 bases; bases with no gene match: 8. Per germline, CDR1 DFQATT and CDR2 SNEGSKA (reference sequence).

This clonotype was picked up one time. A clone one base away is much larger, so this may be a read error. The rearrangement joins TRBV7-3 to TRBJ1-5; the D gene is possibly TRBD1 (5 bases). Germline V lookup: CDR1 SGHTA, CDR2 FQGTGA. The CDR3 has 16 amino acids. The germline V and J ends were trimmed by 8 bases and 1 base, with 18 bases remaining between them. DNA of the CDR3: TGTGCCAGCGGCCGGGGGAGGGAGCCGAGCAATCAGCCCCAGCATTTT. The encoded protein is CASGRGREPSNQPQHF. Based on the CDR3 plus reference TRBV7-3 and TRBJ1-5, the full variable domain is GAGVSQTPSNKVTEKGKYVELRCDPISGHTALYWYRQSLGQGPEFLIYFQGTGAADDSGLPNDRFFAVRPEGSVSTLKIQRTERGDSAVYLCASGRGREPSNQPQHFGDGTRLSIL.

The chain has TRBV7-2 and TRBJ2-3; no definite D call. Deletions cut 0 bases from V and 3 bases from J, with 10 bases between. This CDR3 spans 15 amino acids. CDR1 is SGHTA, CDR2 FQGNSA, per germline. The CDR3 spells CASSLAALRTDTQYF. CDR3 nucleotide sequence: TGTGCCAGCAGCTTAGCGGCGCTTAGAACAGATACGCAGTATTTT.

The sample holds many counts of this clonotype. V is TRBV28 and J is TRBJ2-7; TRBD2 might be the D (6 bases). The V end lost 3 bases, the J end lost 0 bases, and 15 bases lay between the germline ends. Germline CDR1 MDHEN, CDR2 SYDVKM. The CDR3 runs to 16 residues. The CDR3 loop reads CASSLTAAGSSYEQYF. The CDR3 DNA reads TGTGCCAGCAGTTTGACCGCCGCGGGAAGCTCCTACGAGCAGTACTTC.

The table lists this clonotype with many counts. The chain is built from TRBV12-3 or TRBV12-4 and TRBJ1-2; D may be TRBD1 (6 bases). The CDR3 spans 13 residues. Deletions cut 7 bases from V and 8 bases from J, with 17 bases between. CDR3: CASILGQGGGYTF. The CDR3 DNA is TGTGCCAGCATCCTGGGCCAAGGGGGAGGCTACACCTTC.

Written as DNA, the CDR3 is TGCAGTGCCCCCCGGGAGAGGGGGTCCTACGAGCAGTACTTC. This translates into CSAPRERGSYEQYF. The chain employs TRBV20-1 and TRBJ2-7; D tentatively reads TRBD1 or TRBD2 (6 bases each). The V and J ends lost 6 bases and 1 base respectively, with 16 bases between them. Germline V gene sequence: CDR1 DFQATT, CDR2 SNEGSKA (reference sequence). This CDR3 has 14 amino acids.

The table lists this clonotype with many counts. This chain uses TRBV2 with TRBJ1-6, with D uncertain. Trimming shortened V by 4 bases and J by 9 bases, and 7 bases separated the two germline ends. The CDR3 covers 12 residues. Germline V gives CDR1 SNHLY, CDR2 FYNNEI. The CDR3 protein is CASSAQVSPLHF. DNA of the CDR3: TGTGCCAGCAGTGCCCAGGTTTCACCCCTCCACTTT.

The rearrangement links TRBV19 to TRBJ2-2; D is undetermined. This CDR3 is 13 amino acids long. CDR1 is LNHDA, CDR2 SQIVND, per germline (reference sequence). The V gene lost 5 bases and the J gene lost 7 bases, with 11 bases spanning the gap. CDR3 loop: CASSPSDGGELFF. Written as DNA, the CDR3 is TGTGCCAGTAGTCCCTCGGACGGCGGGGAGCTGTTTTTT. Full variable domain (outside the CDR3, taken from reference TRBV19 and TRBJ2-2): DGGITQSPKYLFRKEGQNVTLSCEQNLNHDAMYWYRQDPGQGLRLIYYSQIVNDFQKGDIAEGYSVSREKKESFPLTVTSAQKNPTAFYLCASSPSDGGELFFGEGSRLTVL.

The chain recombines TRBV6-2 or TRBV6-3 with TRBJ2-7, with 10 bases matching TRBD2. The CDR3 totals 15 residues. V was pared by 0 bases and J by 7 bases, with 6 bases of the junction left unmatched. Germline V lookup: CDR1 MNHEY, CDR2 SVGEGT. This CDR3 is CASSYSASGSGEQYF. Written as DNA, the CDR3 is TGTGCCAGCAGTTACTCGGCTAGCGGGAGTGGTGAGCAGTACTTC.

Ten or more counts support this clonotype. The J gene is TRBJ1-5, the V gene TRBV4-2; 12 nucleotides line up with TRBD1. J lost 5 bases, V lost 3 bases, and 5 bases had no gene match. The germline CDR1 and CDR2 sequences are LGHNA and YNFKEQ. CDR3 length: 16 amino acids. CDR3 region: CASSHAGTGGDQPQHF. In DNA form, the CDR3 reads TGTGCCAGCAGCCACGCTGGGACAGGGGGCGATCAGCCCCAGCATTTT.

Many counts were recorded for this clonotype. The chain links TRBV3-1 to TRBJ2-2, with D hard to call. There are 17 residues in the CDR3. Germline-derived CDR1 and CDR2 are LGHDT and YNNKEL (reference sequence). V was clipped by 1 base and J by 8 bases, with 20 bases between them. CDR3 amino acids: CASSQGVFPGSGGELFF. CDR3 nucleotides: TGTGCCAGCAGCCAAGGGGTATTCCCCGGGTCAGGAGGGGAGCTGTTTTTT.

The rearrangement uses TRBV19 and TRBJ2-7, with 10 bases matching TRBD2. The CDR3 loop spans 16 amino acids. V trimming: 5 bases; J trimming: 2 bases; junction bases outside the gene matches: 9. Germline-derived CDR1 and CDR2 are LNHDA and SQIVND (reference sequence). The DNA for the CDR3 is TGTGCCAGTAGTTTCGGGTCCGGGACTAGCGCCTACGAGCAGTACTTC. It codes for CASSFGSGTSAYEQYF.